Listed here are 13 T cell receptor beta chains from one sample, sequenced in a study of cytotoxic CD8 clonotypes in ibrutinib-treated CLL. Profiled with immunoSEQ multiplex PCR; TCRdb holds only in-frame clones, not every one. There are tens of thousands of clones in the sample; 75% to 90% occur only once, and 20% lies in the top ten. Here the sequenced sample was PBMCs, taken after 24 months of ibrutinib treatment. All receptors come from a human donor with chronic lymphocytic leukemia.

The V gene is TRBV5-1, the J gene TRBJ1-5; D gene ambiguous. From germline, CDR1 is SGHRS and CDR2 YFSETQ. CDR3 length: 13 amino acids. The V end was cut by 0 bases, the J end by 1 base, with 2 bases between. The CDR3, as DNA: TGCGCCAGCAGCTTGGACAGCAATCAGCCCCAGCATTTT. As protein: CASSLDSNQPQHF.

The rearrangement uses TRBV4-1 and TRBJ2-7; perhaps TRBD1 as D (6 bases). Looked up from germline, CDR1 is MGHRA and CDR2 is YSYEKL. Trimming stripped 3 bases from V and 2 bases from J, with 14 bases between. The CDR3 loop spans 15 amino acids. The CDR3 nucleotides read TGCGCCAGCAGCCAGAACAGGGACCCTCCCTACGAGCAGTACTTC. Translated: CASSQNRDPPYEQYF.

CDR3 in DNA: TGCGCCAGCGCCCCCGGGACTAGCGGGAGCTACAATGAGCAGTTCTTC. Translation: CASAPGTSGSYNEQFF. The genes are TRBV10-1 and TRBJ2-1, with 14 positions matching TRBD2. V trimming: 8 bases; J trimming: 3 bases; junction bases outside the gene matches: 6. The germline V gene encodes CDR1 WNHNN and CDR2 SYGVQD (reference sequence). The CDR3 spans 16 residues.

The chain uses TRBV12-1 and TRBJ2-6. TRBV12-1 is termed a pseudogene. The CDR3 sequence is 19 residues long. Here the CDR3 DNA reads TGTGCCAGCAGCTTTGCGTTATGGGATGGTACAGCTGGGGCCAACGTCCTGACTTTC. As protein: CASSFALWDGTAGANVLTF.

This clone was observed a few times. This chain uses TRBV10-1 with TRBJ2-1; 7 bases map to TRBD1. With 6 bases clipped from V and 3 bases from J, the junction kept 5 bases outside the gene matches. CDR1 is WNHNN and CDR2 is SYGVQD in the germline V gene (reference sequence). The CDR3 extends over 14 amino acids. In DNA, the CDR3 is TGCGCCAGCAGCGATGGGGACAGCTACAATGAGCAGTTCTTC. This translates into CASSDGDSYNEQFF.

CDR3 amino acids: CASSTRTVGSVYEQYF. The DNA for the CDR3 is TGTGCCAGCTCAACTCGGACGGTGGGATCCGTTTACGAGCAGTACTTC. The chain uses TRBV18 and TRBJ2-7; D call uncertain. With 5 bases removed from V and 4 bases from J, the gap between germline ends came to 21 bases. From germline, CDR1 is KGHSH and CDR2 LQKENI. This CDR3 region has 16 residues.

The V call is TRBV4-2, the J call TRBJ2-2; D is unclear. Germline-derived CDR1 and CDR2 are LGHNA and YNFKEQ. The CDR3 has 15 residues. V shed 0 bases and J shed 1 base, with 6 bases lying between them. CDR3 sequence: CASSQEAGNTGELFF. The CDR3 DNA reads as TGTGCCAGCAGCCAAGAAGCTGGGAACACCGGGGAGCTGTTTTTT.

This sequence joins TRBV5-1 and TRBJ2-1; maybe TRBD1 (6 bases). The V end lost 0 bases, the J end lost 5 bases, and 15 bases lay between the germline ends. CDR1 and CDR2 from the germline V gene are SGHRS and YFSETQ. This CDR3 contains 16 residues. CDR3 sequence reads: CASSLDRAGSNNEQFF. The CDR3 region has the DNA TGCGCCAGCAGCTTGGACAGGGCCGGAAGCAACAATGAGCAGTTCTTC.

The gene calls are TRBV5-6 and TRBJ2-3; D call uncertain. CDR1 is SGHDT, CDR2 YYEEEE, per germline. This CDR3 has 15 residues. V lost 4 bases and J 2 bases, leaving 14 bases between the germline ends. CDR3 protein: CASSPRRAYTDTQYF. CDR3 sequence (DNA): TGTGCCAGCAGCCCTCGGAGAGCCTACACAGATACGCAGTATTTT.

The rearrangement uses TRBV6-5 and TRBJ2-5; the D is unclear. Germline CDR1 and CDR2: MNHEY and SVGAGI. The CDR3 totals 13 residues. The ends were cut back, 5 bases at V and 7 bases at J, with 14 bases in the middle. The CDR3 here is CASSKPETRTQYF. In DNA, the CDR3 is TGTGCCAGCAGTAAACCAGAAACACGGACCCAGTACTTC.

In its sample, this clone was seen a few times. The rearrangement links TRBV6-5 to TRBJ1-1; the D is unclear. CDR3 length: 16 amino acids. The V gene lost 0 bases and the J gene lost 0 bases, with 11 bases spanning the gap. Germline CDR1 MNHEY, CDR2 SVGAGI. This chain's CDR3 is CASSYSGGFLNTEAFF. The CDR3 nucleotides read TGTGCCAGCAGTTACTCCGGCGGTTTCTTGAACACTGAAGCTTTCTTT.

This chain links TRBV6-4 with TRBJ1-1, with D unclear. Trimming pared 3 bases from V and 8 bases from J, leaving 10 bases between. The CDR3 totals 12 residues. CDR1 and CDR2 (germline): MRHNA, SNTAGT. The CDR3 DNA follows: TGTGCCAGCAGTGAACTAGGAGGCGAAGCTTTCTTT. Amino acids: CASSELGGEAFF.

The chain uses TRBV28 and TRBJ2-7; TRBD2 matches 7 bases. CDR1 and CDR2 (germline): MDHEN, SYDVKM. Germline trimming cut 10 bases from V and 3 bases from J; bases unmatched to any gene: 12. The CDR3 length is 14 residues. In DNA, the CDR3 is TGTGCCACGGTCCGGGACGGGGGGATCTACGAGCAGTACTTC. Its translation is CATVRDGGIYEQYF.